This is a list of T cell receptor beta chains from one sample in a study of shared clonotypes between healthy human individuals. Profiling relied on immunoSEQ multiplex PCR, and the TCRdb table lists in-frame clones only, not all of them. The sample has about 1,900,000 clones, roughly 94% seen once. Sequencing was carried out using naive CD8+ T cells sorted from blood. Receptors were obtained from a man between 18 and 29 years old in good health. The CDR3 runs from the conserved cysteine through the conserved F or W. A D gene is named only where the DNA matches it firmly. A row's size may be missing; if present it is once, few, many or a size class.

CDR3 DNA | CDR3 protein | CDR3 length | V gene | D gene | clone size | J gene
TGCGCCAGCAGCTTTAGTCTAAGGGGAACCTCTGGAAACACCATATATTTT | CASSFSLRGTSGNTIYF | 17 | TRBV5-1 | - | - | TRBJ1-3
TGTGCCAGCAGCCATCCTACAGTTCAGGGAAAATACTCACCCCTCCACTTT | CASSHPTVQGKYSPLHF | 17 | TRBV7-8 | - | - | TRBJ1-6
TGTGCCAGCAGTTTGGACAGGGCTGGCTACACCTTC | CASSLDRAGYTF | 12 | TRBV28 | TRBD1 | - | TRBJ1-2
TGTGCCAGCAGTTCACCCCGGGACCGATACAATGAGCAGTTCTTC | CASSSPRDRYNEQFF | 15 | TRBV6-1 | - | - | TRBJ2-1
TGTGCCAGCAGCTTAGGCCAAATCGGTGAGCAGTTCTTC | CASSLGQIGEQFF | 13 | TRBV13 | - | - | TRBJ2-1
TGCGCCAGCACCGGGCGGGGGAGGGAGGAAAGCTCCTACGAGCAGTACTTC | CASTGRGREESSYEQYF | 17 | TRBV10-2 | TRBD2 | - | TRBJ2-7
TGTGCCAGCAGTACCGGGACTAGCGGGAGAATGACAGATACGCAGTATTTT | CASSTGTSGRMTDTQYF | 17 | TRBV11-2 | TRBD2 | once | TRBJ2-3
TGTGCCTGGAGTGTACGGGGATGGGGCTACGAGCAGTACTTC | CAWSVRGWGYEQYF | 14 | TRBV30 | - | - | TRBJ2-7
TGTGCCAGCACTTTGGGAAACACTGAAGCTTTCTTT | CASTLGNTEAFF | 12 | TRBV6-6 | - | - | TRBJ1-1
TGTGCCAGCACCGTAGGGGAGGGATTCTCCTACGAGCAGTACTTC | CASTVGEGFSYEQYF | 15 | TRBV2 | TRBD2 | - | TRBJ2-7
TGTGCCAGCAGCTCGCCGGGACTAGGGCTCTACGAGCAGTACTTC | CASSSPGLGLYEQYF | 15 | TRBV7-6 | TRBD2 | - | TRBJ2-7
TGTGCCAGCAGTGAGTGGGGAGATGAGCAGTTCTTC | CASSEWGDEQFF | 12 | TRBV2 | - | - | TRBJ2-1
TGTGCCAGCTCAGAGACGGGAGCCTACAATGAGCAGTTCTTC | CASSETGAYNEQFF | 14 | TRBV18 | - | - | TRBJ2-1
TGTGCCAGCAGACTCCGGGACAGGTACAATGAGCAGTTCTTC | CASRLRDRYNEQFF | 14 | TRBV28 | TRBD1 | - | TRBJ2-1
TGCGCCAGCAGCTGGGGGGACACTGAAGCTTTCTTT | CASSWGDTEAFF | 12 | TRBV4-1 | - | few | TRBJ1-1
TGCGCCAGCAGCCCAAGCGGGGGGGATAGCGGGGAGCTGTTTTTT | CASSPSGGDSGELFF | 15 | TRBV4-1 | TRBD2 | - | TRBJ2-2
TGTGCCAGCAGCCTACAGGGGATGGAGACCCAGTACTTC | CASSLQGMETQYF | 13 | TRBV7-9 | TRBD1 | - | TRBJ2-5
TGTGCCAGCAGCATACCGACAGGGACCGGGGAGCTGTTTTTT | CASSIPTGTGELFF | 14 | TRBV5-6 | TRBD1 | - | TRBJ2-2